The T cell receptor beta chain under discussion was sequenced for a study of sequential checkpoint blockade in melanoma. The protocol was immunoSEQ multiplex PCR, while the TCRdb copy is restricted to in-frame clones and leaves out a portion. Among 25,000 to 30,000 clones listed, about 83% were seen once. Treatment here: randomized to nivolumab then ipilimumab (arm A) or the reverse (arm B). None of the patients previously received DNA-damaging chemotherapy. PBMC sorting kept live CD3+CD8+ cells without CD19 or CD56. This specimen consisted of CD8+ T cells sorted from blood (inferred from file names), obtained from a patient given nivolumab and ipilimumab in sequence. The clonotype originates from a human donor with melanoma.

Written as DNA, the CDR3 is TGTGCCAGCAGCTTGGGACAGGTCCTCTCTGGGGCCAACGTCCTGACTTTC. Its translation is CASSLGQVLSGANVLTF. This chain connects TRBV5-8 to TRBJ2-6; possibly TRBD1 for D (6 bases). With 0 bases removed from V and 0 bases from J, the gap between germline ends came to 10 bases. The CDR3 spans 17 residues. Germline V gives CDR1 SGHTS, CDR2 YDEGEE.